This T cell receptor beta chain was sequenced during a study of human T cells and chemical hapten exposure. Described time point: pre-sensitization, week 0. Treatment noted: therapeutic diphenylcyclopropenone sensitization with weekly scalp DPC. The germline gives CDR1 MNHNS, CDR2 SASEGT. V lost 7 bases, J lost 2 bases, and 13 bases lay in between. This CDR3 region has 14 residues. TCRdb passed the RACE reads through MiXCR, listing each CDR3 protein once. The data hold approximately 370,000 distinct CDR3 sequences, with 5.5% observed a single time. The rearrangement links TRBV6-1 to TRBJ2-3; D is tentatively TRBD1 or TRBD2 (6 bases each). The sequence derives from a woman between 18 and 29 years old with alopecia areata. Some clones in this sample may be carry-over from other donors' samples. The input for sequencing was whole blood, taken in connection with sensitization to the hapten diphenylcyclopropenone (DPC). CDR3 bases: TGTGCCAGCAAGGAAAGGGGGGCCACAGATACGCAGTATTTT. This encodes CASKERGATDTQYF.